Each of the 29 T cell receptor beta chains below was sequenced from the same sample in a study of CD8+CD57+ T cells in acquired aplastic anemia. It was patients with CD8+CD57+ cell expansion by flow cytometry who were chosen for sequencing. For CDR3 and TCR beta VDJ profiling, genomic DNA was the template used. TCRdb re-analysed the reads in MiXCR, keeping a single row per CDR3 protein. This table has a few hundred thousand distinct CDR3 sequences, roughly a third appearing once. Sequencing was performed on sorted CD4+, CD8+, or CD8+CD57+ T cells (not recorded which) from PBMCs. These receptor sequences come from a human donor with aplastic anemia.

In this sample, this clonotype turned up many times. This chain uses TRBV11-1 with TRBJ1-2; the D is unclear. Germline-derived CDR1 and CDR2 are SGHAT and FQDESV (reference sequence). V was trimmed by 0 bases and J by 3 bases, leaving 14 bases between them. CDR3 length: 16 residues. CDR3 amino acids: CASSLALRNYYYGYTF. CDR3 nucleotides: TGTGCCAGCAGCTTAGCCCTGAGGAACTATTACTATGGCTACACCTTC.

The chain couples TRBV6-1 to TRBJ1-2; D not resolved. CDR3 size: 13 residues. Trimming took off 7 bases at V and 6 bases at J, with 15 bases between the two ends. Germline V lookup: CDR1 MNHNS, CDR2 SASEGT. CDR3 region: CASTLLAGDGYTF. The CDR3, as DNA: TGTGCCAGCACCCTACTAGCTGGTGATGGCTACACCTTC.

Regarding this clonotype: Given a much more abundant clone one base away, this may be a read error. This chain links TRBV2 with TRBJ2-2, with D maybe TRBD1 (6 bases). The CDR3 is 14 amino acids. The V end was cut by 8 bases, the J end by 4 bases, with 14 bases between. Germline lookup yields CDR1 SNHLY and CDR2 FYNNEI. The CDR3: CASVDRSSTGELFF. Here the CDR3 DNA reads TGTGCCAGCGTAGACAGGTCGAGCACCGGGGAGCTGTTTTTT.

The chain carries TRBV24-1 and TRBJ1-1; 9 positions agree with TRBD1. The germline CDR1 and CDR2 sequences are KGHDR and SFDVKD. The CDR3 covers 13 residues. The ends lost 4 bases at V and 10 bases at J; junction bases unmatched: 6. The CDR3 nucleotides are TGTGCCACCAGTGAGGCAGAGACAGGGGGAGCTTTCTTT. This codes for CATSEAETGGAFF.

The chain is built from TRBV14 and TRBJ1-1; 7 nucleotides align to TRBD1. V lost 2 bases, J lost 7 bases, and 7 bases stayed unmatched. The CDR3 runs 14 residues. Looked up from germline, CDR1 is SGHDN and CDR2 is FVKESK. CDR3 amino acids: CASSQPRDRGEAFF. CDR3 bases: TGTGCCAGCAGCCAACCCCGGGACAGAGGTGAAGCTTTCTTT.

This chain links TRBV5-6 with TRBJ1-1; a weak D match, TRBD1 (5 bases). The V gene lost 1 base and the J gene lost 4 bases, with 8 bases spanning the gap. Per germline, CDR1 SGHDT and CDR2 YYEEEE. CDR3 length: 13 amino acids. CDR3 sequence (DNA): TGTGCCAGCAGCTTGCCGGGGCTCACTGAAGCTTTCTTT. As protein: CASSLPGLTEAFF.

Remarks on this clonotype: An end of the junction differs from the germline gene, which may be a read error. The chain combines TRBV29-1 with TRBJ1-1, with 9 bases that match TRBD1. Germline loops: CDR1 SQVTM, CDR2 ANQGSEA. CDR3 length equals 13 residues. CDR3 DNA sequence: TGCAGCGTTGAAAGGGGACAGGGCTCCCGGTGGATCTTT. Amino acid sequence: CSVERGQGSRWIF.

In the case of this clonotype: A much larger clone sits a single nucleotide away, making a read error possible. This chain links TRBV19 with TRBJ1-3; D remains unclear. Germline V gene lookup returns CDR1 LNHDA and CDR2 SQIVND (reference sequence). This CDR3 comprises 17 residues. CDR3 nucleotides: TGTGCCAGTGGTATAGCATTGGGCGGTAACTCTGGAAACACCATATATTTT. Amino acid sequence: CASGIALGGNSGNTIYF. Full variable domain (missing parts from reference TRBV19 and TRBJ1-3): DGGITQSPKYLFRKEGQNVTLSCEQNLNHDAMYWYRQDPGQGLRLIYYSQIVNDFQKGDIAEGYSVSREKKESFPLTVTSAQKNPTAFYLCASGIALGGNSGNTIYFGEGSWLTVV.

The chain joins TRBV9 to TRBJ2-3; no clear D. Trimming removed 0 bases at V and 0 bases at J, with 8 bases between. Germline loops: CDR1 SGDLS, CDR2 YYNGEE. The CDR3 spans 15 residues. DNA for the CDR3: TGTGCCAGCAGCGTAGAAGGATTAAGCACAGATACGCAGTATTTT. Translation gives CASSVEGLSTDTQYF.

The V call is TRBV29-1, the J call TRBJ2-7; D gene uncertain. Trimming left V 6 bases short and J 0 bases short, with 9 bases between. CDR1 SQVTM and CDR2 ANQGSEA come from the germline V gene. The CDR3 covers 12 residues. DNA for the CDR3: TGCAGCGTGGCGGTTCTCTCCTACGAGCAGTACTTC. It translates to CSVAVLSYEQYF.

The CDR3 coding sequence is TGCAGTGCTAGAGGTCTCTCCTACGAGCAGTACTTC. Protein sequence: CSARGLSYEQYF. The chain employs TRBV20-1 and TRBJ2-7, with D uncertain. The CDR3 is 12 residues long. Trimming shortened V by 1 base and J by 0 bases, and 4 bases separated the two germline ends. The germline V gene has CDR1 DFQATT and CDR2 SNEGSKA (reference sequence).

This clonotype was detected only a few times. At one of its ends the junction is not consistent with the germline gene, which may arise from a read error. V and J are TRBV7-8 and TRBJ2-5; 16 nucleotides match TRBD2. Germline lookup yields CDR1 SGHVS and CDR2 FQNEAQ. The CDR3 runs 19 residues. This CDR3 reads CASSLSPGLAGGSQGTQYF. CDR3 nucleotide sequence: TGTGCCAGCAGCTTATCTCCGGGACTAGCGGGGGGGAGTCAAGGGACCCAGTACTTC.

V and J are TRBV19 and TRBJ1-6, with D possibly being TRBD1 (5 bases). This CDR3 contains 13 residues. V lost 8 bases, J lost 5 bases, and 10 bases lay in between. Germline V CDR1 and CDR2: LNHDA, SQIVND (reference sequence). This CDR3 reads CASGRVDNSPLHF. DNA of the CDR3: TGTGCCAGTGGCAGGGTCGATAATTCACCCCTCCACTTT.

The CDR3 DNA reads TGTGCCAGTAGTGAGTTGGGAGGATATTATCAGCCCCAGCATTTT. The encoded protein is CASSELGGYYQPQHF. The J gene is TRBJ1-5, the V gene TRBV19, with D hard to call. CDR3 length: 15 amino acids. CDR1 is LNHDA, CDR2 SQIVND, per germline (reference sequence). Between the trimmed V and J ends, which lost 5 bases and 5 bases, there was a span of 16 bases.

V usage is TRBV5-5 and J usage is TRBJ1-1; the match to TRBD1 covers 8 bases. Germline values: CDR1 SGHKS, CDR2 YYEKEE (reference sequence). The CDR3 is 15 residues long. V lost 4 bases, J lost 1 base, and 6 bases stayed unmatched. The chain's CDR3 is CASSRPGTGNTEAFF. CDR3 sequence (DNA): TGTGCCAGCAGCCGTCCCGGGACAGGGAACACTGAAGCTTTCTTT.

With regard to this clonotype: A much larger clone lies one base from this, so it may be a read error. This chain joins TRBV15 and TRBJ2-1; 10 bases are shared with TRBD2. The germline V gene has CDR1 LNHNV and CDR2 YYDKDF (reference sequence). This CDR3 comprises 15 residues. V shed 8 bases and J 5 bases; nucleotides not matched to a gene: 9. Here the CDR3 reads CATERGGPSHNEQFF. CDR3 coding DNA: TGTGCCACCGAGCGGGGGGGCCCTTCCCACAATGAGCAGTTCTTC.

The CDR3 DNA is TGTGCCAGCAGCTTCCCAGGGGGCTTTTCTGGAAACACCATATATTTT. Protein product: CASSFPGGFSGNTIYF. J is TRBJ1-3 and V is TRBV13, with 8 bases that match TRBD1. The J segment lost 1 base and the V segment lost 3 bases, leaving 5 bases of the junction unmatched. Germline lookup yields CDR1 PRHDT and CDR2 FYEKMQ (reference sequence). This CDR3 spans 16 amino acids.

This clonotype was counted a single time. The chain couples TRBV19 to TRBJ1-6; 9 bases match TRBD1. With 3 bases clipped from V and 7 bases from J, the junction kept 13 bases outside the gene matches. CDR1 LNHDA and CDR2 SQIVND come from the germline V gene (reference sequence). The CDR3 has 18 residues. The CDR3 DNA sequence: TGTGCCAGTAGTATCCAACTGCGGGACAGGGTGAGGAATTCACCCCTCCACTTT. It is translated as CASSIQLRDRVRNSPLHF.

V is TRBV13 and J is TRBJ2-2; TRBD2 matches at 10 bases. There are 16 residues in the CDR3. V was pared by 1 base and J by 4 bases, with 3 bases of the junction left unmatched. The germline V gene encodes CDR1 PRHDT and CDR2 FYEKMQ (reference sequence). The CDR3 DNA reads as TGTGCCAGCAGCTTAGCACTAGCGGGACCCACCGGGGAGCTGTTTTTT. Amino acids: CASSLALAGPTGELFF.

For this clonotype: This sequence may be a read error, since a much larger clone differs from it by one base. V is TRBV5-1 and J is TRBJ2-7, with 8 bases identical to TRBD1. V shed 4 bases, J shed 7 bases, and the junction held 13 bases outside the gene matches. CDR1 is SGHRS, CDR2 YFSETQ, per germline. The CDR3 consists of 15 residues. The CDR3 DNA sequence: TGCGCCAGCAGCCCACGGACAGGGAACTACAATGAGCAGTACTTC. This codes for CASSPRTGNYNEQYF.

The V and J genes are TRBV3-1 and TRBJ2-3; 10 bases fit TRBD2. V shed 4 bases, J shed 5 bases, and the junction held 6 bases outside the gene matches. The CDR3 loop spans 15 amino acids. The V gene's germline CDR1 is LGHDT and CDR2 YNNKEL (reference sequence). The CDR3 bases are TGTGCCAGCAGCCTTAGCGGGGGGATTGGAGATACGCAGTATTTT. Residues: CASSLSGGIGDTQYF.

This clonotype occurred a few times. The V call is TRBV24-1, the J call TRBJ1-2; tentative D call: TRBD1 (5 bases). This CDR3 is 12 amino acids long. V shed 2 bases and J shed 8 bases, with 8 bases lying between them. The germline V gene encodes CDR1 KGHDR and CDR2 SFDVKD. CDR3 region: CATSDWGSGYTF. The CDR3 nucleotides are TGTGCCACCAGTGATTGGGGGTCGGGCTACACCTTC.

DNA for the CDR3: TGTGCCAGCAGTCTGGCGGGACCTCAGGAGGAGACCCAGTACTTC. Its translation is CASSLAGPQEETQYF. This rearrangement joins TRBV28 to TRBJ2-5; a weak D match, TRBD2 (6 bases). The CDR3 contains 15 residues. The V and J ends lost 5 bases and 5 bases respectively, with 18 bases between them. From germline, CDR1 is MDHEN and CDR2 SYDVKM.

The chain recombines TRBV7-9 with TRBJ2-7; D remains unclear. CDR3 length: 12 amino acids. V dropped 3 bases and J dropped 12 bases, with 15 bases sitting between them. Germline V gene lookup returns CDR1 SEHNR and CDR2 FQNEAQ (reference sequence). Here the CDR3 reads CASSFPGQYTYV. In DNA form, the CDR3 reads TGTGCCAGCAGCTTCCCGGGCCAGTATACGTACGTC.

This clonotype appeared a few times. CDR3 nucleotide sequence: TGCAGTGCTAGAGTTACGGGACAGGGATACTGGGGGCCTAATTCACCCCTCCACTTT. It encodes CSARVTGQGYWGPNSPLHF. The chain carries TRBV20-1 and TRBJ1-6; TRBD1 agrees at 9 bases. Losses at the gene ends were 1 base for V and 6 bases for J; bases not matched to a gene: 16. Germline V lookup: CDR1 DFQATT, CDR2 SNEGSKA (reference sequence). The CDR3 runs to 19 residues.

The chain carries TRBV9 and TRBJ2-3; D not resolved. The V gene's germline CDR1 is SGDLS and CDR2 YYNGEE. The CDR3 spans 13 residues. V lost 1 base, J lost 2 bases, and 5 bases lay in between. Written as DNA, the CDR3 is TGTGCCAGCAGCGTATATCACACAGATACGCAGTATTTT. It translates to CASSVYHTDTQYF.

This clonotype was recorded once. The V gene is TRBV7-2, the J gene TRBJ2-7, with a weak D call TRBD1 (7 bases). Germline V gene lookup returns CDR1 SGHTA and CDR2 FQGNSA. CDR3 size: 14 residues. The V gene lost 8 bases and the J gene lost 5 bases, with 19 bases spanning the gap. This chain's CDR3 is CASSRDREDDEQYF. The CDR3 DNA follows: TGTGCCAGCTCGCGCGACAGGGAGGACGACGAGCAGTACTTC. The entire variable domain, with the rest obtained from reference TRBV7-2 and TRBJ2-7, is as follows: GAGVSQSPSNKVTEKGKDVELRCDPISGHTALYWYRQSLGQGLEFLIYFQGNSAPDKSGLPSDRFSAERTGGSVSTLTIQRTQQEDSAVYLCASSRDREDDEQYFGPGTRLTVT.

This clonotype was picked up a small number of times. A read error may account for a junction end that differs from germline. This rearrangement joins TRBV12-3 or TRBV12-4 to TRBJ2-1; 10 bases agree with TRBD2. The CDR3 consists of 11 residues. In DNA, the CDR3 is TGTGCCAGCAGCCGACTAGCGGGCCCATCCTTC. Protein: CASSRLAGPSF.

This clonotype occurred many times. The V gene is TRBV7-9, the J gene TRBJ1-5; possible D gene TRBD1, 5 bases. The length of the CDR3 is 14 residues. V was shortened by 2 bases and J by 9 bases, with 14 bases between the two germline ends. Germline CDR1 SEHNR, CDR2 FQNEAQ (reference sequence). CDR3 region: CASSLSQGGGPQHF. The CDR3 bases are TGTGCCAGCAGCTTATCCCAGGGCGGAGGGCCCCAGCATTTT.